Each of the 26 T cell receptor beta chains below was sequenced from the same sample in a study of T cells in Graves' hyperthyroidism and ophthalmopathy. RNA transcripts yielded amplified TCR beta CDR3 regions. Using the HTBI primer set, a first-round RT-PCR was run on the TCR CDR3. Via MiXCR, TCRdb re-called the multiplex PCR reads, giving one row per CDR3 protein. The sample carries a few hundred thousand distinct CDR3 sequences, more than 15% recorded once. The specimen sequenced was blood. The origin of the receptors is a woman between 18 and 30 years old with Graves' hyperthyroidism that later progressed to Graves' ophthalmopathy.

The sample holds one count of this clonotype. V usage is TRBV7-2 and J usage is TRBJ2-7; perhaps D is TRBD1 or TRBD2 (6 bases each). Trimming pared 5 bases from V and 5 bases from J, leaving 16 bases between. CDR3 length equals 14 residues. CDR1 and CDR2 from the germline V gene are SGHTA and FQGNSA. The CDR3 sequence is CASSNRRGSNEQYF. CDR3 coding DNA: TGTGCCAGCAGCAACCGGAGGGGGTCGAACGAGCAGTACTTC.

Comments on this clonotype: It may be a read error: a sequence one base away is much more abundant. This chain uses TRBV12-3 or TRBV12-4 with TRBJ1-2; the D gene is possibly TRBD1 (6 bases). Trimming pared 9 bases from V and 2 bases from J, leaving 13 bases between. The CDR3 totals 13 residues. The CDR3 is CARRDQGNYGYTF. DNA for the CDR3: TGTGCCAGAAGAGACCAGGGGAACTATGGCTACACCTTC.

In this sample, this clonotype turned up a few times. V is TRBV7-2 and J is TRBJ2-7; D may be TRBD1 (5 bases). CDR1 SGHTA and CDR2 FQGNSA come from the germline V gene. With 1 base removed from V and 7 bases from J, the gap between germline ends came to 14 bases. The CDR3 extends over 14 amino acids. Here the CDR3 reads CASSLVQGRREQYF. The DNA for the CDR3 is TGTGCCAGCAGCTTAGTTCAGGGCCGCCGAGAGCAGTACTTC.

This clonotype was seen repeatedly, ten times or more. The chain links TRBV10-3 to TRBJ2-3, with D perhaps TRBD1 or TRBD2 (6 bases each). V was pared by 3 bases and J by 3 bases, with 10 bases between. CDR1 and CDR2 from the germline V gene are ENHRY and SYGVKD. This CDR3 contains 14 residues. The CDR3 nucleotides are TGTGCCATCAGTGATCAGGGGAGGACAGATACGCAGTATTTT. It is translated as CAISDQGRTDTQYF.

This chain links TRBV4-1 with TRBJ1-4; no definite D call. V gave up 4 bases and J gave up 8 bases, with 11 bases separating them. The CDR3 length is 13 residues. Germline lookup yields CDR1 MGHRA and CDR2 YSYEKL. CDR3 in amino acids: CASSLAAGEKLFF. The CDR3 nucleotides are TGCGCCAGCAGCCTAGCGGCAGGAGAAAAACTGTTTTTT.

This clonotype turned up a few times. The chain joins TRBV30 to TRBJ2-7; 7 bases are shared with TRBD2. V lost 3 bases and J lost 2; bases outside the gene matches: 1. CDR1 and CDR2 (germline): GTSNPN, SVGIG (reference sequence). This CDR3 contains 12 residues. Written as DNA, the CDR3 is TGTGCCTGGAGCGCGGGGGCCTACGAGCAGTACTTC. Its protein is CAWSAGAYEQYF.

The chain joins TRBV5-1 to TRBJ2-1; 9 bases fit TRBD1. This CDR3 contains 17 residues. From germline, CDR1 is SGHRS and CDR2 YFSETQ. The trim removed 4 bases at V and 10 bases at J, leaving 18 bases unmatched. The CDR3 is CASSRGGTGKRLWEQFF. For the CDR3, the DNA is TGCGCCAGCAGCCGCGGCGGGACAGGGAAGAGGTTGTGGGAGCAGTTCTTC.

With respect to this clonotype: A much larger clone lies a single base off, so this may be a read error. The rearrangement joins TRBV5-1 to TRBJ1-5, with D hard to call. Per germline, CDR1 SGHRS and CDR2 YFSETQ. The CDR3 covers 15 residues. The CDR3: CASSLGVAGNQPKHF. In DNA form, the CDR3 reads TGCGCCAGCAGCTTGGGTGTAGCGGGCAATCAGCCCAAGCATTTT.

This clonotype was recorded many times. This chain links TRBV27 with TRBJ1-1; D unclear. Germline assignment: CDR1 MNHEY and CDR2 SMNVEV (reference sequence). The CDR3 is 15 amino acids. Trimming shortened V by 6 bases and J by 0 bases, and 14 bases separated the two germline ends. The CDR3 coding sequence is TGTGCCAGCAGGCCCCAGGCCCAACTGAACACTGAAGCTTTCTTT. Amino acid sequence: CASRPQAQLNTEAFF.

This clonotype has at least ten counts. CDR3 region: CASRDRGTSNYGYTF. CDR3 bases: TGTGCCAGCAGGGACAGGGGGACCTCTAACTATGGCTACACCTTC. The chain carries TRBV28 and TRBJ1-2, with 10 bases matching TRBD1. Germline V gene data show CDR1 as MDHEN and CDR2 as SYDVKM. J lost 0 bases, V lost 6 bases, and 4 bases had no gene match. This CDR3 comprises 15 residues.

This clonotype has ten or more counts. J is TRBJ2-4 and V is TRBV20-1, with TRBD2 as a possible D gene (6 bases). CDR1 and CDR2 from the germline V gene are DFQATT and SNEGSKA (reference sequence). The CDR3 runs 13 residues. The CDR3 DNA is TGCAGCGCCTATAGCGGAACCAAAAACATTCAGTACTTC. It yields the protein CSAYSGTKNIQYF.

The genes are TRBV7-9 and TRBJ2-1, with a tentative D call TRBD2 (6 bases). Per the germline V gene, CDR1 is SEHNR and CDR2 is FQNEAQ (reference sequence). Between the trimmed V and J ends, which lost 0 bases and 5 bases, there was a span of 14 bases. The CDR3 length is 16 residues. The CDR3 DNA reads as TGTGCCAGCAGCTTAGCAGCGGCTAGCGCCGACAATGAGCAGTTCTTC. It specifies CASSLAAASADNEQFF.

The sample holds many counts of this clonotype. The V and J genes are TRBV29-1 and TRBJ1-1, with a possible D match to TRBD1 (5 bases). CDR3 size: 13 residues. Germline lookup yields CDR1 SQVTM and CDR2 ANQGSEA. With 6 bases removed from V and 1 base from J, the gap between germline ends came to 12 bases. CDR3 residues: CSVLGTSNTEAFF. In nucleotides, the CDR3 is TGCAGCGTCCTAGGGACCTCGAACACTGAAGCTTTCTTT.

The table lists this clonotype with a count of one. A much larger clone lies a single base off, so this may be a read error. The chain employs TRBV7-9 and TRBJ2-7; D assignment may be TRBD1 or TRBD2 (6 bases each). Trimming removed 2 bases from V and 7 bases from J, with 15 bases in between. Germline-derived CDR1 and CDR2 are SEHNR and FQNEAQ (reference sequence). The CDR3 consists of 14 residues. The CDR3 sequence: CASSLSVGGQEQYF. DNA for the CDR3: TGTGCCAGCAGCTTAAGTGTAGGGGGGCAGGAGCAGTACTTC.

Notes on this clonotype: A single base separates this from a much larger clone, so it may be a read error. The rearrangement uses TRBV27 and TRBJ2-1, with 10 bases aligning to TRBD1. The J call could be wrong; TRBJ2-7 is a better fit for the DNA end. The germline V gene has CDR1 MNHEY and CDR2 SMNVEV (reference sequence). This CDR3 spans 15 amino acids. The CDR3 is CASSVTGGGYNEQYF. The CDR3 nucleotides are TGTGCCAGCAGTGTGACAGGGGGCGGCTACAATGAGCAGTACTTC.

This clonotype was seen many times. V usage is TRBV14 and J usage is TRBJ2-3, with D perhaps assigned TRBD1 or TRBD2 (5 bases each). This CDR3 spans 13 amino acids. Germline V lookup: CDR1 SGHDN, CDR2 FVKESK. Trimming removed 3 bases at V and 8 bases at J, with 12 bases between. The CDR3 is CASSQGRSGTQYF. The CDR3 bases are TGTGCCAGCAGCCAGGGACGATCGGGTACGCAGTATTTT.

This chain uses TRBV27 with TRBJ2-1; 7 bases line up with TRBD2. V dropped 6 bases and J dropped 4; count of bases not matched to a gene: 9. This CDR3 is 15 amino acids long. In germline, CDR1 is MNHEY, CDR2 SMNVEV (reference sequence). CDR3 bases: TGTGCCAGCAGGGAAGCGGGGACCCTGTACAATGAGCAGTTCTTC. This encodes CASREAGTLYNEQFF.

This clonotype was picked up a small number of times. J is TRBJ2-2 and V is TRBV4-3; 11 nucleotides align to TRBD2. CDR3 size: 17 residues. Trimming took 2 bases from V and 4 from J; bases not matched to a gene: 6. Germline assignment: CDR1 LGHNA and CDR2 YSLEER. CDR3 sequence: CASSQLSGRGSTGELFF. The CDR3 coding sequence is TGCGCCAGCAGCCAACTTAGCGGGAGGGGTAGCACCGGGGAGCTGTTTTTT.

The rearrangement uses TRBV10-2 and TRBJ2-2, with TRBD2 matching 8 bases. V shed 3 bases, J shed 4 bases, and the junction held 7 bases outside the gene matches. The CDR3 totals 16 residues. CDR1 and CDR2 from the germline V gene are WSHSY and SAAADI. The CDR3 DNA reads as TGCGCCAGCAGTGAAAGGACGGGAGGGCCCACCGGGGAGCTGTTTTTT. Protein sequence: CASSERTGGPTGELFF.

The table lists this clonotype with many counts. The genes are TRBV12-3 or TRBV12-4 and TRBJ2-7; D may correspond to TRBD1 or TRBD2 (5 bases each). There are 14 residues in the CDR3. Trimming left V 3 bases short and J 5 bases short, with 14 bases between. CDR3 in amino acids: CASSFGGLRNEQYF. The CDR3 DNA reads TGTGCCAGCAGTTTTGGGGGTCTGAGAAACGAGCAGTACTTC.

This clonotype has a count of ten or more. The rearrangement links TRBV3-1 to TRBJ2-7, with a tentative D call TRBD2 (5 bases). Trimming left V 8 bases short and J 3 bases short, with 11 bases between. Germline assignment: CDR1 LGHDT and CDR2 YNNKEL (reference sequence). This CDR3 is 12 amino acids long. The CDR3 spells CASSERDYEQYF. DNA of the CDR3: TGTGCCAGCTCCGAACGGGACTACGAGCAGTACTTC.

This clonotype was counted ten times or more. This chain joins TRBV5-1 and TRBJ2-1; 8 positions agree with TRBD1. Germline CDR1 reads SGHRS; CDR2 reads YFSETQ. CDR3 length: 13 amino acids. V dropped 4 bases and J dropped 4; count of bases not matched to a gene: 1. DNA for the CDR3: TGCGCCAGCAGCGGACAGGGTTACAATGAGCAGTTCTTC. This sequence encodes CASSGQGYNEQFF.

This clonotype appeared many times. The chain is built from TRBV27 and TRBJ2-4; no reliable D call. The CDR3 covers 14 residues. Germline-derived CDR1 and CDR2 are MNHEY and SMNVEV (reference sequence). Trimming removed 0 bases from V and 0 bases from J, with 3 bases in between. In nucleotides, the CDR3 is TGTGCCAGCAGTTTATCCCCAGCCAAAAACATTCAGTACTTC. It codes for CASSLSPAKNIQYF.

About this clonotype itself: One end of the junction does not line up with germline, which may come from a read error. The rearrangement uses TRBV6-1 and TRBJ2-2; D may be TRBD1 or TRBD2 (5 bases each). Germline CDR1 MNHNS, CDR2 SASEGT. The CDR3 totals 15 residues. CDR3 sequence (DNA): TGTGCCAGCAGTGAAATTGGGACCAACACCGGGGAGCTGCTTTTT. Its translation is CASSEIGTNTGELLF.

The chain uses TRBV28 and TRBJ2-5; D gene unclear. CDR1 is MDHEN and CDR2 is SYDVKM in the germline V gene. The ends were cut back, 1 base at V and 2 bases at J, with 11 bases in the middle. This CDR3 is 15 amino acids long. CDR3 sequence: CASSLLRLEQETQYF. CDR3 bases: TGTGCCAGCAGTTTATTAAGGCTTGAGCAAGAGACCCAGTACTTC.

This clonotype has just a few counts. The chain links TRBV4-1 to TRBJ1-2, with D possibly being TRBD1 (6 bases). Germline V gives CDR1 MGHRA, CDR2 YSYEKL. CDR3 size: 15 residues. Trimming stripped 2 bases from V and 3 bases from J, with 13 bases between. CDR3 sequence (DNA): TGCGCCAGCAGCCAACAGACAGGACCCCACTATGGCTACACCTTC. Amino acids: CASSQQTGPHYGYTF.